Below are 18 T cell receptor beta chains sequenced from a single sample in a study of blood T cells in healthy people across ages. Alongside a J-beta primer mix, a sample-barcoded 5' primer served in a second PCR lasting roughly 7 to 11 cycles. In TCRdb, the 5' RACE reads were re-called with MiXCR into one record per CDR3 protein. The data show around 710,000 distinct CDR3 sequences, 35% to 45% seen once. The sequenced material came from blood. These receptor sequences come from a woman aged 60-75 years in good health.

This clonotype was counted between two and nine times. The V gene is TRBV28, the J gene TRBJ2-5; no clear D gene. Per germline, CDR1 MDHEN and CDR2 SYDVKM. The CDR3 spans 13 residues. Deletions cut 6 bases from V and 5 bases from J, with 13 bases between. CDR3 nucleotide sequence: TGTGCCAGCAGAACCCTCCCGGTGGAGACCCAGTACTTC. As protein: CASRTLPVETQYF. Together with reference TRBV28 and TRBJ2-5, the CDR3 gives the full variable domain: DVKVTQSSRYLVKRTGEKVFLECVQDMDHENMFWYRQDPGLGLRLIYFSYDVKMKEKGDIPEGYSVSREKKERFSLILESASTNQTSMYLCASRTLPVETQYFGPGTRLLVL.

The chain employs TRBV6-2 or TRBV6-3 and TRBJ1-2; possibly TRBD1 for D (6 bases). This CDR3 contains 15 residues. Germline CDR1 is MNHEY and CDR2 is SVGEGT. V gave up 6 bases and J gave up 4 bases, with 18 bases separating them. In DNA form, the CDR3 reads TGTGCCAGCAGCCCAATCGACAGGAGGATCTATGGCTACACCTTC. Its protein is CASSPIDRRIYGYTF.

A few counts support this clonotype. The gene calls are TRBV7-2 and TRBJ1-1; D not resolved. V gave up 8 bases and J gave up 3 bases, with 13 bases separating them. This CDR3 is 13 amino acids long. Germline CDR1 SGHTA, CDR2 FQGNSA. CDR3 in DNA: TGTGCCAGCCGCCGAGGCGGAGACACTGAAGCTTTCTTT. Translating gives CASRRGGDTEAFF.

The chain joins TRBV20-1 to TRBJ2-1; D call uncertain. The CDR3 has 15 amino acids. CDR1 is DFQATT, CDR2 SNEGSKA, per germline (reference sequence). Trimming left V 3 bases short and J 3 bases short, with 15 bases between. DNA for the CDR3: TGCAGTGCTAGGCTCGAACCGTGGGGCTACAATGAGCAGTTCTTC. It specifies CSARLEPWGYNEQFF.

In this sample, this clonotype turned up a few times. The rearrangement links TRBV6-2 or TRBV6-3 to TRBJ2-3; the match to TRBD2 covers 9 bases. Per germline, CDR1 MNHEY and CDR2 SVGEGT. The CDR3 spans 21 residues. The ends lost 6 bases at V and 4 bases at J; junction bases unmatched: 26. The CDR3 region is CASRLTAFRSGAGGYADTQYF. CDR3 DNA sequence: TGTGCCAGCAGACTTACCGCCTTCCGGAGCGGGGCGGGAGGGTACGCAGATACGCAGTATTTT.

This clonotype was observed a handful of times. V is TRBV12-3 or TRBV12-4 and J is TRBJ1-6; 9 bases map to TRBD1. The V gene end was trimmed by 5 bases and the J gene end by 8 bases; junction bases not matched to a gene: 4. This CDR3 is 14 amino acids long. The CDR3 sequence is CASSPGQGHSPLHF. Here the CDR3 DNA reads TGTGCCAGCAGTCCCGGACAGGGGCATTCACCCCTCCACTTT.

The CDR3 loop is CASKGREPYEQYF. CDR3 sequence (DNA): TGTGCCAGCAAGGGCAGGGAGCCATACGAGCAGTACTTC. The gene calls are TRBV28 and TRBJ2-7; D may match TRBD1 or TRBD2 (5 bases each). The CDR3 extends over 13 amino acids. The V end was cut by 7 bases, the J end by 4 bases, with 14 bases between. Germline lookup yields CDR1 MDHEN and CDR2 SYDVKM. Based on the CDR3 plus reference TRBV28 and TRBJ2-7, the full variable domain is DVKVTQSSRYLVKRTGEKVFLECVQDMDHENMFWYRQDPGLGLRLIYFSYDVKMKEKGDIPEGYSVSREKKERFSLILESASTNQTSMYLCASKGREPYEQYFGPGTRLTVT.

V is TRBV10-3 and J is TRBJ2-2, with a tentative D call TRBD2 (6 bases). The CDR3 covers 15 residues. V was pared by 3 bases and J by 0 bases, with 8 bases between. The germline gives CDR1 ENHRY, CDR2 SYGVKD. In DNA, the CDR3 is TGTGCCATCAGTGATACGGGGGCGAACACCGGGGAGCTGTTTTTT. Amino acid sequence: CAISDTGANTGELFF.

The J gene is TRBJ2-7, the V gene TRBV20-1; 7 bases match TRBD1. V gave up 6 bases and J gave up 9 bases; unmatched junction bases: 14. Per the germline V gene, CDR1 is DFQATT and CDR2 is SNEGSKA (reference sequence). The CDR3 covers 13 residues. CDR3 amino acids: CSAQLTGTPMQYF. DNA of the CDR3: TGCAGTGCGCAACTGACAGGGACCCCTATGCAGTACTTC.

The rearrangement joins TRBV24-1 to TRBJ2-5; no clear D. The CDR3 has 12 amino acids. V was clipped by 5 bases and J by 6 bases, with 9 bases between them. Per germline, CDR1 KGHDR and CDR2 SFDVKD. The CDR3 DNA sequence: TGTGCCACCAGTGGAGCAGAGCAGACCCAGTACTTC. As protein: CATSGAEQTQYF.

This chain joins TRBV6-5 and TRBJ1-6; perhaps TRBD1 as D (6 bases). The germline gives CDR1 MNHEY, CDR2 SVGAGI. The CDR3 has 15 amino acids. V was pared by 7 bases and J by 10 bases, with 20 bases between. CDR3 region: CASNTDGGRGSPLHF. As DNA, the CDR3 is TGTGCCAGCAACACGGATGGGGGGCGAGGATCACCCCTCCACTTT.

The chain combines TRBV2 with TRBJ2-7, with D tentatively TRBD1 (6 bases). V lost 10 bases and J lost 3, with 10 bases in between. CDR1 SNHLY and CDR2 FYNNEI come from the germline V gene. The CDR3 extends over 11 amino acids. This CDR3 reads CATEQGYEQYF. The CDR3 DNA reads TGTGCCACCGAACAGGGCTACGAGCAGTACTTC.

This clonotype was counted between two and nine times. The rearrangement uses TRBV5-1 and TRBJ2-6; no firm D call. With 0 bases removed from V and 0 bases from J, the gap between germline ends came to 10 bases. This CDR3 region has 17 residues. Germline V lookup: CDR1 SGHRS, CDR2 YFSETQ. The CDR3 sequence: CASSLAQWISGANVLTF. CDR3 bases: TGCGCCAGCAGCTTGGCACAGTGGATCTCTGGGGCCAACGTCCTGACTTTC.

This clonotype turned up a few times. This chain joins TRBV29-1 and TRBJ1-1, with a tentative D call TRBD1 (5 bases). This CDR3 has 16 amino acids. Germline values: CDR1 SQVTM, CDR2 ANQGSEA. V was clipped by 2 bases and J by 3 bases, with 19 bases between them. CDR3 bases: TGCAGCGTTGAAATTCTGGCCAGGCGGGGCGACACTGAAGCTTTCTTT. Translation gives CSVEILARRGDTEAFF.

The chain couples TRBV7-2 to TRBJ1-1; no firm D call. Deletions cut 5 bases from V and 1 base from J, with 8 bases between. The germline gives CDR1 SGHTA, CDR2 FQGNSA. This CDR3 region has 13 residues. CDR3 nucleotides: TGTGCCAGCAGCCCCCACACGAACACTGAAGCTTTCTTT. It encodes CASSPHTNTEAFF.

A remark on this clonotype: Germline is not matched at one junction end, which may reflect a read error. The V call is TRBV3-1, the J call TRBJ1-2; 7 nucleotides match TRBD1. Germline V gene data show CDR1 as LGHDT and CDR2 as YNNKEL (reference sequence). The CDR3 is 12 residues long. CDR3 loop: CASGRDSYGHTF. In DNA form, the CDR3 reads TGTGCCAGCGGCCGGGACAGCTATGGCCACACCTTC.

The chain employs TRBV20-1 and TRBJ1-1; TRBD1 agrees at 8 bases. The germline CDR1 and CDR2 sequences are DFQATT and SNEGSKA (reference sequence). V lost 6 bases and J lost 4; bases outside the gene matches: 13. The CDR3 sequence is 15 residues long. The CDR3: CSAPIDTQGVTEAFF. The CDR3 coding sequence is TGCAGTGCCCCCATAGATACACAGGGGGTCACTGAAGCTTTCTTT.

This chain connects TRBV20-1 to TRBJ2-1; 11 bases align to TRBD2. The end of the DNA is better explained by TRBJ2-7, so the J call may be wrong. Germline loops: CDR1 DFQATT, CDR2 SNEGSKA (reference sequence). The CDR3 loop spans 17 amino acids. Written as DNA, the CDR3 is TGCAGTGCTAGAGATAGTAGCGGGGGGGCTCCCTACAATGAGCAGTACTTC. Protein sequence: CSARDSSGGAPYNEQYF.